The subject of this entry is one T cell receptor (beta chain). Libraries were prepared by immunoSEQ multiplex PCR; TCRdb keeps only in-frame clonotypes and omits some of them. The sample has around 50,000 clones; about 90% are singletons. V dropped 5 bases and J dropped 0 bases, with 14 bases sitting between them. CDR3 length: 15 amino acids. Germline V lookup: CDR1 SGDLS, CDR2 YYNGEE. These data belong to a study of T cell changes during pregnancy in multiple sclerosis. This receptor was obtained from a female donor in good health, enrolled as a control in a pregnancy study. The sequenced sample was CD4+ T cells from peripheral blood mononuclear cells, obtained after pregnancy. The chain carries TRBV9 and TRBJ1-1; maybe TRBD1 (5 bases). The DNA of the CDR3 is TGTGCCAGCAGTCCGGGGGGGACCATGAACACTGAAGCTTTCTTT. Residues: CASSPGGTMNTEAFF.